The clone carrying this TCR beta chain was observed a few times. Its target is not known. Together with a sample-barcoded 5' primer, a J-beta primer mix was included in a second PCR lasting roughly 7 to 11 cycles. TCRdb reanalysed the 5' RACE reads using MiXCR and keeps one entry per CDR3 protein. The sample shows under 1,000,000 distinct CDR3 sequences, around 50% of them seen only once. RNA extraction gave at least 5.5 micrograms of total RNA per sample. This specimen belongs to a study of blood T cells in healthy people across ages. Study-wide points: Per million T cells, TCR beta diversity dropped about linearly as age rose.

The CDR3 spans 14 residues. Germline CDR1 and CDR2: SEHNR and FQNEAQ (reference sequence). V lost 7 bases and J 0 bases, leaving 10 bases between the germline ends. The chain carries TRBV7-9 and TRBJ1-5; a possible D gene is TRBD1 (6 bases). Sequencing was carried out using blood. This clonotype was obtained from a man aged 80 or over in good health. For the CDR3, the DNA is TGTGCCAGCACCACACAGGGTAGCAATCAGCCCCAGCATTTT. Translated, it gives CASTTQGSNQPQHF.